This TCR beta chain was retrieved from a study of T-cell memory formation after mild COVID-19. The CDR3 consists of 14 residues. In germline, CDR1 is SGHTA, CDR2 FQGNSA. V was pared by 6 bases and J by 1 base, with 9 bases between. This clonotype was picked up a small number of times. What it binds is not known. The study's findings and limits: Clones shrinking between day 15 and 85 showed a balanced CD4/CD8 split, and those that grew later tilted toward CD4+. Pre-infection memory carried some responding clones, suggesting that cross-reactive memory joined. Of the contracting clones, CD4+ ones lay mainly in CM and EM, and CD8+ ones in EMRA.

With constant-segment primers, 5'RACE yielded cDNA libraries of TCR alpha and TCR beta that carried sample barcodes and UMIs. TCRdb ran MiXCR on the 5' RACE reads and lists one entry per CDR3 protein. The sample holds a few hundred thousand distinct CDR3 sequences; approximately 15% are singletons and the top ten take 20% to 25%. This chain links TRBV7-2 with TRBJ2-2, with D unresolved. This sequence was found in a man younger than 35 who had mild COVID-19 (a few samples of this study predate the infection). Cell type and time point are not known. Sequencing used PBMCs or a T cell subset sorted from them (not recorded which). The CDR3 DNA is TGTGCCAGCAGGGCACCTTGGAACACCGGGGAGCTGTTTTTT. This codes for CASRAPWNTGELFF.